These 14 T cell receptor beta chains originate from one sample sequenced in a study of T cell changes during pregnancy in multiple sclerosis. Repertoires were generated with immunoSEQ multiplex PCR, while TCRdb's copy carries only in-frame clones and drops some. The data contain 30,000 to 35,000 clones, roughly 90% of them singletons. The starting material was CD4+ T cells from peripheral blood mononuclear cells, obtained in the third trimester of pregnancy. These receptors all stem from a female donor in good health, enrolled as a control in a pregnancy study.

The gene calls are TRBV9 and TRBJ2-5; 10 bases agree with TRBD2. The V segment lost 0 bases and the J segment 5 bases; nucleotides outside the gene matches: 7. Germline lookup yields CDR1 SGDLS and CDR2 YYNGEE. CDR3 length equals 16 residues. The CDR3 loop is CASSVASGGAWETQYF. CDR3 in DNA: TGTGCCAGCAGCGTAGCCAGCGGGGGGGCGTGGGAGACCCAGTACTTC.

CDR3 bases: TGTGCCAGCAGCCCCTCCGGGACTACCCACAATGAGCAGTTCTTC. Encoded protein: CASSPSGTTHNEQFF. The chain joins TRBV11-3 to TRBJ2-1, with 7 bases that match TRBD2. The CDR3 extends over 15 amino acids. V lost 5 bases and J lost 5; bases outside the gene matches: 9. CDR1 is SGHNT and CDR2 is YENEEA in the germline V gene.

V gene TRBV30 combines with J gene TRBJ2-4, with TRBD1 as a possible D gene (7 bases). V lost 3 bases, J lost 6 bases, and 15 bases lay in between. In germline, CDR1 is GTSNPN, CDR2 SVGIG (reference sequence). The CDR3 contains 14 residues. The CDR3 loop reads CAWRQGMEGNIQYF. The CDR3 nucleotides read TGTGCCTGGAGACAGGGGATGGAGGGAAACATTCAGTACTTC.

J is TRBJ1-4 and V is TRBV19; a possible D gene is TRBD1 (5 bases). This CDR3 has 15 amino acids. Germline loops: CDR1 LNHDA, CDR2 SQIVND (reference sequence). V was cut by 5 bases and J by 0 bases, with 10 bases left in between. The CDR3 nucleotides read TGTGCCAGTAGTTTGGGACTGTCAACTAATGAAAAACTGTTTTTT. It specifies CASSLGLSTNEKLFF.

This clone was seen just once. The V and J genes are TRBV7-8 and TRBJ1-3, with 7 bases that match TRBD1. Germline lookup yields CDR1 SGHVS and CDR2 FQNEAQ. The V segment lost 7 bases and the J segment 6 bases; nucleotides outside the gene matches: 9. This CDR3 comprises 14 residues. CDR3 amino acids: CASTPTGAANTIYF. DNA for the CDR3: TGTGCCAGCACCCCCACAGGGGCGGCAAACACCATATATTTT.

The genes are TRBV18 and TRBJ1-4, with D possibly matching TRBD1 (5 bases). The CDR3 consists of 16 residues. Germline V CDR1 and CDR2: KGHSH, LQKENI. V was shortened by 2 bases and J by 0 bases, with 10 bases between the two germline ends. The CDR3 DNA follows: TGTGCCAGCTCACCAGCCAGGGCTGCAACTAATGAAAAACTGTTTTTT. This encodes CASSPARAATNEKLFF.

V and J are TRBV7-2 and TRBJ1-5; tentative D call: TRBD1 (6 bases). Germline V lookup: CDR1 SGHTA, CDR2 FQGNSA. Deletions cut 5 bases from V and 7 bases from J, with 18 bases between. The CDR3 sequence is 15 residues long. CDR3 sequence: CASSLGAGGGQPQHF. CDR3 in DNA: TGTGCCAGCAGCCTGGGGGCGGGAGGAGGACAGCCCCAGCATTTT.

V and J are TRBV5-6 and TRBJ2-7; 7 bases are a match to TRBD2. From germline, CDR1 is SGHDT and CDR2 YYEEEE. The V segment lost 5 bases and the J segment 3 bases; nucleotides outside the gene matches: 11. The CDR3 has 15 residues. The CDR3 DNA reads TGTGCCAGCAGTGGGAGGGGCGGGAGTTACTACGAGCAGTACTTC. This gives the protein CASSGRGGSYYEQYF.

The rearrangement uses TRBV30 and TRBJ2-5; 10 bases align to TRBD2. The V and J ends lost 2 bases and 3 bases, in that order; junction bases with no gene match: 6. Germline lookup yields CDR1 GTSNPN and CDR2 SVGIG (reference sequence). This CDR3 has 15 amino acids. CDR3 in amino acids: CAWSLGTSEKETQYF. The CDR3 DNA sequence: TGTGCCTGGAGTCTCGGGACTAGCGAAAAAGAGACCCAGTACTTC.

The V and J genes are TRBV7-9 and TRBJ1-2; D is ambiguous. This CDR3 is 13 amino acids long. Trimming removed 3 bases from V and 4 bases from J, with 9 bases in between. The germline V gene encodes CDR1 SEHNR and CDR2 FQNEAQ (reference sequence). The CDR3 coding sequence is TGTGCCAGCAGCTTCTCGGGAGTCTATGGCTACACCTTC. Its protein product is CASSFSGVYGYTF.

The rearrangement joins TRBV19 to TRBJ2-3, with 12 bases fitting TRBD2. Germline V gene data show CDR1 as LNHDA and CDR2 as SQIVND (reference sequence). Trimming took 5 bases from V and 5 from J; bases not matched to a gene: 8. The CDR3 has 16 amino acids. The CDR3 DNA sequence: TGTGCCAGTAGTCCCAAACTAGCGGGGGGAGGAGATACGCAGTATTTT. Residues: CASSPKLAGGGDTQYF.

The V gene is TRBV5-4, the J gene TRBJ1-2; TRBD1 agrees at 9 bases. The V gene's germline CDR1 is SGHNT and CDR2 YYREEE (reference sequence). This CDR3 is built from 15 residues. V lost 5 bases and J lost 4; bases outside the gene matches: 9. CDR3 region: CASSPTGGGSYGYTF. The CDR3 region has the DNA TGTGCCAGCAGTCCCACAGGGGGCGGCAGCTATGGCTACACCTTC.

The rearrangement joins TRBV19 to TRBJ2-5; D unresolved. Trimming removed 4 bases at V and 5 bases at J, with 11 bases between. The CDR3 loop spans 13 amino acids. Germline V lookup: CDR1 LNHDA, CDR2 SQIVND (reference sequence). CDR3 sequence reads: CASSRGPGETQYF. CDR3 sequence (DNA): TGTGCCAGTAGTAGAGGCCCTGGGGAGACCCAGTACTTC. Looking up the rest from reference TRBV19 and TRBJ2-5 gives the full variable domain: DGGITQSPKYLFRKEGQNVTLSCEQNLNHDAMYWYRQDPGQGLRLIYYSQIVNDFQKGDIAEGYSVSREKKESFPLTVTSAQKNPTAFYLCASSRGPGETQYFGPGTRLLVL.

This chain joins TRBV6-6 and TRBJ1-3, with a weak D call TRBD1 (5 bases). V dropped 6 bases and J dropped 0 bases, with 12 bases sitting between them. This CDR3 spans 15 amino acids. Germline lookup yields CDR1 MNHNY and CDR2 SVGAGI (reference sequence). The CDR3 DNA reads as TGTGCCAGCAGATCTGGACAAAGCTCTGGAAACACCATATATTTT. As protein: CASRSGQSSGNTIYF.